The 30 T cell receptor beta chains presented below share a single source sample, sequenced in a study of Ad26.COV2.S vaccination and SARS-CoV-2 variants. Treatment specified: 19 received Ad26.COV2.S at low or high dose, single or two shots; roughly 5 received placebo; per-sample allocation not given. Vaccine and placebo recipients were sampled on day 63 after the first injection. Data came from immunoSEQ multiplex PCR; TCRdb stores just in-frame clones and leaves some out. The sample yields roughly 270,000 clones, approximately 89% seen once. Sequencing used peripheral blood, obtained in a trial of Ad26.COV2.S vaccine versus placebo. The source is a person between 18 and 59 years old who received the Ad26.COV2.S COVID-19 vaccine or a placebo.

The V gene is TRBV28, the J gene TRBJ1-2; D is unclear. Trimming removed 6 bases from V and 2 bases from J, with 10 bases in between. This CDR3 has 13 amino acids. The germline V gene has CDR1 MDHEN and CDR2 SYDVKM. DNA of the CDR3: TGTGCCAGCAGGAAAGGGCTAAACTATGGCTACACCTTC. It codes for CASRKGLNYGYTF.

This chain connects TRBV28 to TRBJ2-2; TRBD2 might be the D (5 bases). The CDR3 extends over 15 amino acids. Germline-derived CDR1 and CDR2 are MDHEN and SYDVKM. The V and J ends lost 3 bases and 4 bases respectively, with 12 bases between them. Written as DNA, the CDR3 is TGTGCCAGCAGTTTTTTTACGGGGAGCACCGGGGAGCTGTTTTTT. Translating gives CASSFFTGSTGELFF.

The chain couples TRBV10-3 to TRBJ2-7; TRBD1 matches at 8 bases. The CDR3 spans 15 residues. Germline V CDR1 and CDR2: ENHRY, SYGVKD. J lost 2 bases, V lost 5 bases, and 8 bases had no gene match. DNA of the CDR3: TGTGCCATCAGTCCCTTCCAGGGGGCAGCCTACGAGCAGTACTTC. It yields the protein CAISPFQGAAYEQYF.

The chain employs TRBV3-1 (or the pseudogene TRBV3-2) and TRBJ2-3; D is unclear. In germline, CDR1 is LGHDT, CDR2 YNNKEL (reference sequence). The V end lost 1 base, the J end lost 1 base, and 15 bases lay between the germline ends. The length of the CDR3 is 17 residues. CDR3 in amino acids: CASSQGSAGPRTDTQYF. The CDR3 DNA follows: TGTGCCAGCAGCCAAGGGTCGGCCGGGCCCCGCACAGATACGCAGTATTTT.

This clone was seen only once. The chain couples TRBV4-1 to TRBJ2-7; possibly TRBD1 for D (7 bases). Germline loops: CDR1 MGHRA, CDR2 YSYEKL. V was clipped by 0 bases and J by 3 bases, with 15 bases between them. This CDR3 region has 16 residues. The DNA of the CDR3 is TGCGCCAGCAGCCAAGAAGGAGGAGGGGGCTACTACGAGCAGTACTTC. This translates into CASSQEGGGGYYEQYF.

The V gene is TRBV5-1, the J gene TRBJ1-2, with 9 bases that match TRBD1. The CDR3 runs to 14 residues. V lost 6 bases, J lost 5 bases, and 8 bases stayed unmatched. CDR1 is SGHRS, CDR2 YFSETQ, per germline. The CDR3 reads CASNFGTGWYGYTF. The CDR3, as DNA: TGCGCCAGCAACTTCGGGACAGGGTGGTATGGCTACACCTTC.

This clone has just one count. CDR3 nucleotides: TGTGCCAGCAGAGTTGTTTCAACTAATGAAAAACTGTTTTTT. Amino acids: CASRVVSTNEKLFF. V gene TRBV2 combines with J gene TRBJ1-4; D gene unclear. CDR1 is SNHLY and CDR2 is FYNNEI in the germline V gene. The CDR3 runs 14 residues. V was pared by 6 bases and J by 0 bases, with 8 bases between.

In this sample, this clone turned up once. The chain has TRBV4-3 and TRBJ2-4, with D possibly TRBD1 on 6 matching bases. CDR3 length: 15 amino acids. The V and J ends lost 0 bases and 7 bases respectively, with 13 bases between them. Germline V gene data show CDR1 as LGHNA and CDR2 as YSLEER. CDR3 sequence: CASSQDRPRGNIQYF. CDR3 coding DNA: TGCGCCAGCAGCCAAGATCGTCCAAGGGGGAACATTCAGTACTTC.

The rearrangement links TRBV28 to TRBJ2-1; no reliable D call. CDR1 is MDHEN and CDR2 is SYDVKM in the germline V gene. Trimming removed 3 bases from V and 10 bases from J, with 10 bases in between. This CDR3 contains 12 residues. The CDR3 nucleotides read TGTGCCAGCAGTTTCGGTTCGGGCGAGCAGTTCTTC. This gives the protein CASSFGSGEQFF.

In DNA, the CDR3 is TGTGCCAGCAGAACACAGGGGTTAGTGACAGATACGCAGTATTTT. Encoded protein: CASRTQGLVTDTQYF. V usage is TRBV6-5 and J usage is TRBJ2-3; 7 bases are shared with TRBD1. Germline V gives CDR1 MNHEY, CDR2 SVGAGI. The V and J ends lost 6 bases and 3 bases, in that order; junction bases with no gene match: 9. CDR3 size: 15 residues.

This chain uses TRBV7-2 with TRBJ1-1, with D possibly TRBD1 on 6 matching bases. CDR3 length: 15 residues. Trimming removed 2 bases from V and 7 bases from J, with 17 bases in between. Germline CDR1 SGHTA, CDR2 FQGNSA. CDR3 bases: TGTGCCAGCAGCTTATCCCTTAGACAGGCCATTGAAGCTTTCTTT. It specifies CASSLSLRQAIEAFF.

This clone appeared a single time. The chain uses TRBV3-1 (or the pseudogene TRBV3-2) and TRBJ2-5; maybe TRBD2 (5 bases). Germline values: CDR1 LGHDT, CDR2 YNNKEL (reference sequence). The CDR3 extends over 16 amino acids. V was trimmed by 0 bases and J by 2 bases, leaving 13 bases between them. The CDR3 region is CASSQDKGALQETQYF. Here the CDR3 DNA reads TGTGCCAGCAGCCAAGATAAGGGAGCCCTGCAAGAGACCCAGTACTTC.

V usage is TRBV6-6 and J usage is TRBJ2-7, with D unresolved. Per germline, CDR1 MNHNY and CDR2 SVGAGI (reference sequence). Trimming removed 5 bases from V and 0 bases from J, with 11 bases in between. The CDR3 is 14 amino acids. CDR3 sequence reads: CASSESRASYEQYF. As DNA, the CDR3 is TGTGCCAGCAGTGAGTCAAGGGCCTCCTACGAGCAGTACTTC.

The CDR3 sequence: CASSFHRKETQYF. The CDR3 DNA is TGTGCCAGCAGTTTCCACCGGAAGGAGACCCAGTACTTC. The V call is TRBV12-3 or TRBV12-4, the J call TRBJ2-5; no clear D gene. This CDR3 is 13 amino acids long. V lost 3 bases to trimming and J lost 5 bases, with 10 bases between them.

CDR3 sequence reads: CASQLGGDRPRSGNTIYF. In DNA, the CDR3 is TGTGCCAGCCAACTTGGGGGGGACAGGCCCCGCTCTGGAAACACCATATATTTT. The chain couples TRBV5-4 to TRBJ1-3, with 8 bases aligning to TRBD1. The ends lost 7 bases at V and 0 bases at J; junction bases unmatched: 15. The CDR3 extends over 18 amino acids. Looked up from germline, CDR1 is SGHNT and CDR2 is YYREEE (reference sequence).

The chain carries TRBV4-1 and TRBJ2-1; D uncertain. Deletions cut 4 bases from V and 8 bases from J, with 12 bases between. The germline V gene has CDR1 MGHRA and CDR2 YSYEKL. The length of the CDR3 is 13 residues. This chain's CDR3 is CASSRFRGDEQFF. CDR3 in DNA: TGCGCCAGCAGCCGGTTCAGAGGCGATGAGCAGTTCTTC.

This chain uses TRBV15 with TRBJ1-2; 11 nucleotides agree with TRBD1. V gave up 1 base and J gave up 4 bases; unmatched junction bases: 5. Germline V gene sequence: CDR1 LNHNV, CDR2 YYDKDF (reference sequence). The CDR3 loop spans 16 amino acids. The CDR3 DNA reads as TGTGCCACCAGCAGAGGGGGACAGGGGGGCTTCTATGGCTACACCTTC. It is translated as CATSRGGQGGFYGYTF.

V usage is TRBV7-6 and J usage is TRBJ2-7, with D maybe TRBD2 (6 bases). Trimming cost V 4 bases and J 3 bases, with 13 bases left between them. The CDR3 length is 14 residues. Germline loops: CDR1 SGHVS, CDR2 FNYEAQ. CDR3 DNA: TGTGCCAGCAGCTCCGGTTCTAGCGACTACGAGCAGTACTTC. It encodes CASSSGSSDYEQYF.

This chain joins TRBV6-1 and TRBJ2-1; 9 positions agree with TRBD2. V trimming: 3 bases; J trimming: 5 bases; junction bases outside the gene matches: 5. Germline CDR1 MNHNS, CDR2 SASEGT. The CDR3 consists of 15 residues. CDR3 coding DNA: TGTGCCAGCAGTGAGGTAGCGGGGGCCAACAATGAGCAGTTCTTC. Translated: CASSEVAGANNEQFF.

The chain has TRBV6-6 and TRBJ2-5, with D possibly TRBD1 on 6 matching bases. Trimming took off 5 bases at V and 1 base at J, with 17 bases between the two ends. The CDR3 spans 16 residues. The germline V gene encodes CDR1 MNHNY and CDR2 SVGAGI (reference sequence). The CDR3 spells CASSLLSTGRQETQYF. In nucleotides, the CDR3 is TGTGCCAGCAGTCTACTATCGACAGGACGCCAAGAGACCCAGTACTTC.

This clone turned up a few times. The chain couples TRBV19 to TRBJ1-6; D might be TRBD1 (5 bases). This CDR3 is built from 12 residues. CDR1 and CDR2 (germline): LNHDA, SQIVND (reference sequence). The V and J ends lost 5 bases and 7 bases respectively, with 6 bases between them. Written as DNA, the CDR3 is TGTGCCAGTAGTTACAGGAATTCACCCCTCCACTTT. Its translation: CASSYRNSPLHF.

The rearrangement joins TRBV7-2 to TRBJ2-3; 9 bases are shared with TRBD2. This CDR3 region has 17 residues. The trim removed 5 bases at V and 3 bases at J, leaving 12 bases unmatched. CDR1 is SGHTA, CDR2 FQGNSA, per germline. The CDR3 here is CASSPFWRGGRTDTQYF. CDR3 bases: TGTGCCAGCAGCCCCTTTTGGCGGGGGGGCCGGACAGATACGCAGTATTTT.

This chain uses TRBV2 with TRBJ1-1; D is possibly TRBD1 (6 bases). Germline V lookup: CDR1 SNHLY, CDR2 FYNNEI. V was shortened by 4 bases and J by 11 bases, with 14 bases between the two germline ends. This CDR3 contains 12 residues. Here the CDR3 reads CASSGQGLGAFF. The DNA for the CDR3 is TGTGCCAGCAGTGGCCAGGGGCTAGGGGCTTTCTTT.

This chain joins TRBV30 and TRBJ1-2, with D hard to call. The CDR3 loop spans 15 amino acids. The germline CDR1 and CDR2 sequences are GTSNPN and SVGIG (reference sequence). Trimming pared 4 bases from V and 4 bases from J, leaving 19 bases between. CDR3 in amino acids: CAWIPAARLLYGYTF. The CDR3, as DNA: TGTGCCTGGATCCCGGCAGCGAGATTACTCTATGGCTACACCTTC.

The gene calls are TRBV4-1 and TRBJ2-7, with 8 bases lining up with TRBD1. Germline loops: CDR1 MGHRA, CDR2 YSYEKL. The V gene end was trimmed by 6 bases and the J gene end by 2 bases; junction bases not matched to a gene: 12. The CDR3 consists of 16 residues. The CDR3 here is CASSPRLGQATYEQYF. The CDR3, as DNA: TGCGCCAGCAGTCCAAGATTGGGACAGGCGACCTACGAGCAGTACTTC.

The CDR3 sequence: CATSDSPEDTQYF. The CDR3 nucleotides are TGTGCCACCAGTGATTCCCCGGAGGATACGCAGTATTTT. V usage is TRBV24-1 and J usage is TRBJ2-3; D is ambiguous. Germline loops: CDR1 KGHDR, CDR2 SFDVKD. Trimming removed 2 bases at V and 6 bases at J, with 8 bases between. This CDR3 region has 13 residues.

This chain links TRBV5-1 with TRBJ2-7, with D hard to call. This CDR3 spans 12 amino acids. Trimming took 4 bases from V and 5 from J, leaving 10 bases between them. Germline loops: CDR1 SGHRS, CDR2 YFSETQ. CDR3 residues: CASSTNLDEQYF. In nucleotides, the CDR3 is TGCGCCAGCAGCACCAACTTAGACGAGCAGTACTTC.

The V call is TRBV19, the J call TRBJ1-2; D is uncertain. V lost 3 bases and J lost 4, with 12 bases in between. The CDR3 extends over 14 amino acids. CDR1 and CDR2 (germline): LNHDA, SQIVND (reference sequence). The CDR3 is CASSIGNWAYGYTF. In nucleotides, the CDR3 is TGTGCCAGTAGTATCGGTAACTGGGCCTATGGCTACACCTTC. The whole variable domain, filled in from reference TRBV19 and TRBJ1-2, reads DGGITQSPKYLFRKEGQNVTLSCEQNLNHDAMYWYRQDPGQGLRLIYYSQIVNDFQKGDIAEGYSVSREKKESFPLTVTSAQKNPTAFYLCASSIGNWAYGYTFGSGTRLTVV.

This clone was picked up a small number of times. The V gene is TRBV11-2, the J gene TRBJ2-7; no clear D. V lost 1 base and J 6 bases, leaving 10 bases between the germline ends. Germline CDR1 SGHAT, CDR2 FQNNGV. The CDR3 spans 13 residues. CDR3 sequence: CASSLVRSREQYF. In DNA form, the CDR3 reads TGTGCCAGCAGCTTAGTTCGGTCTCGCGAGCAGTACTTC.

As concerns this clone: The sample contains more than one DNA sequence encoding this CDR3. CDR3 coding DNA: TGCGCCAGCAGCTTGGATCCAAACACCGGGGAGCTGTTTTTT. As protein: CASSLDPNTGELFF. V is TRBV5-1 and J is TRBJ2-2, with D unresolved. This CDR3 spans 14 amino acids. Germline V lookup: CDR1 SGHRS, CDR2 YFSETQ. V lost 0 bases, J lost 2 bases, and 5 bases lay in between.